This T cell receptor (beta chain) comes out of a study of T cells in Graves' hyperthyroidism and ophthalmopathy. Findings of the study overall: Most thyroid clonotypes expanded above 0.001 appeared in blood too. Median prediction lead before ophthalmopathy onset was 6.5 months with the model.

Concerning this clonotype: Its antigen is not known.

The definition of stable Graves' hyperthyroidism was no ophthalmopathy progression within 18 months. The CDR3 loop spans 14 amino acids. CDR1 is DFQATT, CDR2 SNEGSKA, per germline (reference sequence). V was pared by 2 bases and J by 0 bases, with 1 base of the junction left unmatched. Amplified TCR beta CDR3 regions derived from RNA transcripts. During a first-round RT-PCR of the TCR CDR3, the HTBI primer set was used. Using its own MiXCR run on the multiplex PCR reads, TCRdb lists one record per CDR3 protein. The data show approximately 610,000 distinct CDR3 sequences, about a sixth seen once. The sequenced material came from blood. V and J are TRBV20-1 and TRBJ2-3; 8 positions agree with TRBD2. The clonotype comes from a woman between 18 and 29 years old with Graves' hyperthyroidism. CDR3 DNA sequence: TGCAGTGCTAGATCTAGCGGGAGCACAGATACGCAGTATTTT. Protein sequence: CSARSSGSTDTQYF.